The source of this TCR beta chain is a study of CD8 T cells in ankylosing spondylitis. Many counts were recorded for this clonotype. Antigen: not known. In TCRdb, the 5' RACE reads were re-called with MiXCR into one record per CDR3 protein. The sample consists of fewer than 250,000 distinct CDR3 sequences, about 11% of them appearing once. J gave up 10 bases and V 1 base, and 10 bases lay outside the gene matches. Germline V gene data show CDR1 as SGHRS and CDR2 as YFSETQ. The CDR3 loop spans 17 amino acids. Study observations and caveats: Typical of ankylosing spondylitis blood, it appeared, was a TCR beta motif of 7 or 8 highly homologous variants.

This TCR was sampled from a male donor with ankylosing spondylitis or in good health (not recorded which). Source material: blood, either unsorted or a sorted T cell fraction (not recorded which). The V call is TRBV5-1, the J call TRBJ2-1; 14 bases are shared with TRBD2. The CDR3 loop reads CASSLSYSGLAGEEQFF. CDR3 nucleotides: TGCGCCAGCAGCTTGAGTTACTCGGGACTAGCGGGGGAGGAGCAGTTCTTC.